This T cell receptor beta chain was identified during a study of blood T cells in healthy people across ages. Aged roughly 6 to 90, donors were systemically healthy Caucasians from Russia. V lost 8 bases and J lost 2; bases outside the gene matches: 4. The CDR3 runs 13 residues. The use of a sample-barcoded 5' primer and a J-beta primer mix characterized a second PCR of 7 to 11 cycles. One entry per CDR3 protein results from TCRdb running MiXCR on the 5' RACE reads. This table holds over 750,000 distinct CDR3 sequences, around a quarter found once. This clonotype was counted a few times. These data were also filed under a second study, of T cells of mothers and their children.

Material for sequencing was blood. The TCR sequence derives from a boy aged 5-17 years in good health. The chain uses TRBV12-3 or TRBV12-4 and TRBJ2-7; the match to TRBD1 covers 9 bases. CDR3 residues: CASAGQGPYEQYF. The DNA for the CDR3 is TGTGCCAGCGCAGGACAGGGGCCCTACGAGCAGTACTTC.